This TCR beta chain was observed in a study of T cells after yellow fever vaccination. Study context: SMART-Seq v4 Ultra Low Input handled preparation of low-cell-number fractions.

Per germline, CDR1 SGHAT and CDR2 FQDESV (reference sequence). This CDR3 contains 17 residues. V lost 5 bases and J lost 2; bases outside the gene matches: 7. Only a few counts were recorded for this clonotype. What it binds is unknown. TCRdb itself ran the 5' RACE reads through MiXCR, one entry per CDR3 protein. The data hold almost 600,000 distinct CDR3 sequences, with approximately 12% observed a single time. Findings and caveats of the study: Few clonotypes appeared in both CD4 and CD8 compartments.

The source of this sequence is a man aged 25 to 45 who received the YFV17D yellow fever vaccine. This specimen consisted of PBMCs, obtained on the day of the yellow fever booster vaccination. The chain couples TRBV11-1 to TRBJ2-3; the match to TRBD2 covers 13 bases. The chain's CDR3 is CASSLRTSGSATDTQYF. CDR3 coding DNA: TGTGCCAGCAGCCTACGGACTAGCGGGAGCGCCACAGATACGCAGTATTTT.